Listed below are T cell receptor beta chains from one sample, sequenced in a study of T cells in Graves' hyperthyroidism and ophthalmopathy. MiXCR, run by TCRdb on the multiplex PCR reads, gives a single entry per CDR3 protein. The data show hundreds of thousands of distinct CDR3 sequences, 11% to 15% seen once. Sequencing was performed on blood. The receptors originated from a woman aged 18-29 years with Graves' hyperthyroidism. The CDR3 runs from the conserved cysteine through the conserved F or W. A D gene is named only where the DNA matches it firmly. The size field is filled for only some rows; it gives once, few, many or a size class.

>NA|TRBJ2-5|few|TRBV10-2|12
CASSGVGETQYF
TGCGCCAGCAGTGGGGTTGGGGAGACCCAGTACTTC
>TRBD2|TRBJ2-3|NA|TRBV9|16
CASSRRGLASTDTQYF
TGTGCCAGCAGCCGAAGGGGACTAGCCAGCACAGATACGCAGTATTTT
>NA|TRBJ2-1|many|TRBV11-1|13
CASSTGPDNEQFF
TGTGCCAGCAGCACCGGGCCCGATAATGAGCAGTTCTTC
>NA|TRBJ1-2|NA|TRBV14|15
CASSPEGASTYGYTF
TGTGCCAGCAGCCCGGAGGGAGCATCAACATATGGCTACACCTTC
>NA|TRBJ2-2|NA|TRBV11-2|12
CASTRGTGELFF
TGTGCCAGCACCCGGGGAACCGGGGAGCTGTTTTTT
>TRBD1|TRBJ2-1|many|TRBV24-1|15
CATPEGQGSGNEQFF
TGTGCCACCCCAGAGGGACAGGGCTCTGGCAATGAGCAGTTCTTC
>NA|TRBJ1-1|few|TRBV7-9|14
CASSLGGGRTEAFF
TGTGCCAGCAGCCTGGGCGGAGGAAGGACTGAAGCTTTCTTT
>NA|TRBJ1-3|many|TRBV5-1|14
CASSLEPVGNTIYF
TGCGCCAGCAGCTTGGAACCAGTCGGAAACACCATATATTTT
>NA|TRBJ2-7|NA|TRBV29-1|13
CSVEGTGTYERYF
TGCAGCGTTGAGGGGACGGGAACCTACGAGCGGTACTTC
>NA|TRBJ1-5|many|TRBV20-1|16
CSAREPNSYSNQPQHF
TGCAGTGCTAGAGAACCTAACAGTTATAGCAATCAGCCCCAGCATTTT
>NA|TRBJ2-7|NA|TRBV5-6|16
CASSPRPGGKPYEQYF
TGTGCCAGCAGCCCCCGTCCTGGGGGAAAACCCTACGAGCAGTACTTC
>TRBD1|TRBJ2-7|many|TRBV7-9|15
CASSLGGQVSYEQYF
TGTGCCAGCAGCTTAGGGGGACAGGTCTCCTACGAGCAGTACTTC
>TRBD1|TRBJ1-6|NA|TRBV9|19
CASSARGDRANSYNSPLHF
TGTGCCAGCAGCGCGAGGGGTGACAGGGCGAACTCCTATAATTCACCCCTCCACTTT
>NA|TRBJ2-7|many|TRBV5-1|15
CASSPGDRRAYEQYF
TGCGCCAGCAGCCCAGGGGATCGTCGGGCTTACGAGCAGTACTTC
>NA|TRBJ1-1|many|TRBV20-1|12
CSARMTGPRAFF
TGCAGTGCTAGGATGACGGGACCGAGGGCTTTCTTT
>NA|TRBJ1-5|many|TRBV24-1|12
CATGSGGETQHF
TGTGCCACCGGGTCCGGAGGGGAGACCCAGCATTTT
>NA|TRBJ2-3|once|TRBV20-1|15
CSARDLAAGTDTQYF
TGCAGTGCTAGAGATTTAGCGGCCGGGACAGATACGCAGTATTTT
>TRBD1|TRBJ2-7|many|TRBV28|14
CASSLQGAWDEQYF
TGTGCCAGCAGTTTACAGGGGGCCTGGGACGAGCAGTACTTC
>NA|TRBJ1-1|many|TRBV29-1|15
CSVEAGRRTNTEAFF
TGCAGCGTTGAAGCAGGGCGTCGGACGAACACTGAAGCTTTCTTT
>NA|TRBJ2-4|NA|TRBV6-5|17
CASSYWGLTQAKNIQYF
TGTGCCAGCAGTTACTGGGGTCTCACACAGGCCAAAAACATTCAATACTTC
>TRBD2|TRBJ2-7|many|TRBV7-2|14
CASSHSGRRYEQYF
TGTGCCAGCAGCCATAGCGGGAGACGGTACGAGCAGTACTTC
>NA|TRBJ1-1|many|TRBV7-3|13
CASSSQRNTEAFF
TGTGCCAGCAGCTCACAGAGGAACACTGAAGCTTTCTTT